These 25 T cell receptor beta chains were all obtained from the same sample, sequenced in a study of cytomegalovirus exposure and HLA in healthy donors. Primers for the PCR totalled 60 Vbeta and 13 Jbeta. Sequenced by immunoSEQ multiplex PCR; TCRdb stores in-frame clones only, minus some. The table shows around 90,000 clones, with 70% to 85% occurring only once. Sequencing used PBMCs. These receptors were collected from a human donor in good health.

The chain recombines TRBV7-8 with TRBJ2-7; a weak D match, TRBD2 (5 bases). Germline V gene lookup returns CDR1 SGHVS and CDR2 FQNEAQ. Trimming took off 1 base at V and 0 bases at J, with 10 bases between the two ends. The CDR3 runs to 15 residues. CDR3 protein: CASSLVEASSYEQYF. Written as DNA, the CDR3 is TGTGCCAGCAGCTTAGTGGAGGCCTCCTCCTACGAGCAGTACTTC.

This chain links TRBV27 with TRBJ2-1; TRBD2 matches at 7 bases. CDR1 and CDR2 (germline): MNHEY, SMNVEV (reference sequence). V trimming: 8 bases; J trimming: 1 base; junction bases outside the gene matches: 11. The CDR3 spans 16 residues. Here the CDR3 DNA reads TGTGCCAGCTCACCCTCCATAGCGGGTTCCTACAATGAGCAGTTCTTC. It specifies CASSPSIAGSYNEQFF.

The chain links TRBV11-1 to TRBJ1-1; TRBD1 aligns across 12 bases. The length of the CDR3 is 15 residues. V lost 5 bases and J lost 4; bases outside the gene matches: 5. Germline V lookup: CDR1 SGHAT, CDR2 FQDESV (reference sequence). The CDR3 reads CASSSRDRGLTEAFF. DNA for the CDR3: TGTGCCAGCAGCAGCCGGGACAGGGGGCTCACTGAAGCTTTCTTT.

V is TRBV10-3 and J is TRBJ2-5; 8 positions match TRBD2. From germline, CDR1 is ENHRY and CDR2 SYGVKD. This CDR3 spans 13 amino acids. With 8 bases clipped from V and 3 bases from J, the junction kept 5 bases outside the gene matches. CDR3 region: CAIRRREEETQYF. In DNA form, the CDR3 reads TGTGCCATCCGTAGGCGGGAGGAAGAGACCCAGTACTTC.

The chain joins TRBV30 to TRBJ1-6, with D maybe TRBD1 (5 bases). This CDR3 is 16 amino acids long. V lost 3 bases and J lost 0, with 12 bases in between. Germline CDR1 GTSNPN, CDR2 SVGIG (reference sequence). The CDR3 region is CAWRVRQSSYNSPLHF. CDR3 DNA: TGTGCCTGGAGAGTAAGACAGAGCTCCTATAATTCACCCCTCCACTTT.

The rearrangement links TRBV7-2 to TRBJ1-2, with 12 positions matching TRBD1. The CDR3 has 14 amino acids. Germline assignment: CDR1 SGHTA and CDR2 FQGNSA. V trimming: 3 bases; J trimming: 8 bases; junction bases outside the gene matches: 4. The CDR3 DNA sequence: TGTGCCAGCAGCTTGGGACAGGGGGCTAGAGGCTACACCTTC. Protein sequence: CASSLGQGARGYTF.

This clone has more than one count but fewer than ten. The chain has TRBV7-6 and TRBJ1-6; D gene ambiguous. CDR3 length: 14 amino acids. Per the germline V gene, CDR1 is SGHVS and CDR2 is FNYEAQ. V lost 5 bases and J 3 bases, leaving 8 bases between the germline ends. In DNA form, the CDR3 reads TGTGCCAGCAGCCGGAGAGTCTATAATTCACCCCTCCACTTT. Amino acids: CASSRRVYNSPLHF.

V is TRBV6-1 and J is TRBJ1-5; no definite D call. Trimming removed 0 bases from V and 11 bases from J, with 14 bases in between. Germline V gives CDR1 MNHNS, CDR2 SASEGT. CDR3 length equals 14 residues. CDR3 coding DNA: TGTGCCAGCAGTGAAGCGCAGGTCCTGGAGGCCCAGCATTTT. Translating it yields CASSEAQVLEAQHF.

This clone has just one count. The chain employs TRBV4-1 and TRBJ2-7; 9 nucleotides line up with TRBD2. This CDR3 spans 16 amino acids. V lost 4 bases and J lost 5; bases outside the gene matches: 12. Germline-derived CDR1 and CDR2 are MGHRA and YSYEKL. The CDR3 region has the DNA TGCGCCAGCAGCCCCGAGGTAGCGGGGGTTGTCCACGAGCAGTACTTC. It is translated as CASSPEVAGVVHEQYF.

V gene TRBV5-1 combines with J gene TRBJ2-2; D is uncertain. Looked up from germline, CDR1 is SGHRS and CDR2 is YFSETQ. V lost 5 bases, J lost 3 bases, and 11 bases lay in between. CDR3 length: 14 amino acids. The CDR3 nucleotides read TGCGCCAGCAGGCCGGGTTGGGACACCGGGGAGCTGTTTTTT. Protein sequence: CASRPGWDTGELFF.

The rearrangement links TRBV5-1 to TRBJ2-4; possibly TRBD1 for D (7 bases). V was shortened by 6 bases and J by 5 bases, with 30 bases between the two germline ends. Germline loops: CDR1 SGHRS, CDR2 YFSETQ. The CDR3 is made up of 19 amino acids. The CDR3 DNA reads TGCGCCAGCACCCGAGGTGGGCCACTCAGGGGGGACTCCCAAAACATTCAGTACTTC. Translated, it gives CASTRGGPLRGDSQNIQYF.

The rearrangement uses TRBV30 and TRBJ1-2, with 8 bases lining up with TRBD1. The CDR3 is 13 amino acids. Per the germline V gene, CDR1 is GTSNPN and CDR2 is SVGIG (reference sequence). The V and J ends lost 1 base and 8 bases, in that order; junction bases with no gene match: 6. The CDR3 region has the DNA TGTGCCTGGAGTGGATCGACAGGGGAGGGCTACACCTTC. As protein: CAWSGSTGEGYTF. Full variable domain (outside the CDR3, taken from reference TRBV30 and TRBJ1-2): SQTIHQWPATLVQPVGSPLSLECTVEGTSNPNLYWYRQAAGRGLQLLFYSVGIGQISSEVPQNLSASRPQDRQFILSSKKLLLSDSGFYLCAWSGSTGEGYTFGSGTRLTVV.

This clone appeared a single time. This chain connects TRBV7-9 to TRBJ2-2; D may be TRBD1 (6 bases). Trimming shortened V by 0 bases and J by 4 bases, and 6 bases separated the two germline ends. The CDR3 contains 14 residues. Germline values: CDR1 SEHNR, CDR2 FQNEAQ (reference sequence). The CDR3: CASSLADSTGELFF. In nucleotides, the CDR3 is TGTGCCAGCAGCTTAGCGGACAGCACCGGGGAGCTGTTTTTT.

The J gene is TRBJ2-6, the V gene TRBV28, with a tentative D call TRBD1 (6 bases). CDR3 length: 17 amino acids. The V and J ends lost 5 bases and 12 bases respectively, with 26 bases between them. CDR1 MDHEN and CDR2 SYDVKM come from the germline V gene. CDR3 sequence reads: CASSTLQGRNPVGVLTF. The CDR3 bases are TGTGCCAGCAGTACCTTACAGGGACGCAATCCCGTCGGCGTCCTGACTTTC.

The chain combines TRBV5-1 with TRBJ1-6; D perhaps matches TRBD1 (6 bases). CDR1 SGHRS and CDR2 YFSETQ come from the germline V gene. Trimming shortened V by 2 bases and J by 9 bases, and 15 bases separated the two germline ends. The CDR3 has 15 amino acids. CDR3 in DNA: TGCGCCAGCAGCTTAGGCACAGGGAATGGTTCACCCCTCCACTTT. The encoded protein is CASSLGTGNGSPLHF.

The V and J genes are TRBV7-2 and TRBJ1-2; 7 nucleotides agree with TRBD1. V dropped 1 base and J dropped 0; count of bases not matched to a gene: 2. The CDR3 spans 15 residues. Germline-derived CDR1 and CDR2 are SGHTA and FQGNSA. CDR3 sequence (DNA): TGTGCCAGCAGCTTAGGAGGGACAGCTAACTATGGCTACACCTTC. Protein: CASSLGGTANYGYTF.

The CDR3 here is CASSRNSYEQYF. The CDR3, as DNA: TGTGCCAGCTCCAGGAACTCCTACGAGCAGTACTTC. This chain joins TRBV6-6 and TRBJ2-7; no reliable D call. V lost 8 bases to trimming and J lost 0 bases, with 8 bases between them. There are 12 residues in the CDR3. The germline V gene has CDR1 MNHNY and CDR2 SVGAGI (reference sequence).

This chain joins TRBV27 and TRBJ2-7; 7 positions match TRBD1. V gave up 0 bases and J gave up 3 bases; unmatched junction bases: 5. CDR1 and CDR2 from the germline V gene are MNHEY and SMNVEV (reference sequence). The CDR3 loop spans 15 amino acids. The CDR3 nucleotides are TGTGCCAGCAGTTTATCGCTGGGACAGAGCTACGAGCAGTACTTC. It encodes CASSLSLGQSYEQYF.

This clone was counted only a few times. The gene calls are TRBV7-8 and TRBJ1-5; maybe TRBD1 (5 bases). CDR1 is SGHVS, CDR2 FQNEAQ, per germline. V gave up 2 bases and J gave up 1 base, with 9 bases separating them. The CDR3 is made up of 15 amino acids. The chain's CDR3 is CASSLRRGSNQPQHF. The CDR3 DNA sequence: TGTGCCAGCAGCTTACGTCGGGGGAGCAATCAGCCCCAGCATTTT.

The V call is TRBV28, the J call TRBJ2-5, with 9 bases identical to TRBD2. V shed 3 bases and J 4 bases; nucleotides not matched to a gene: 6. This CDR3 spans 15 amino acids. CDR1 is MDHEN, CDR2 SYDVKM, per germline. CDR3 sequence: CASSFFAGGGETQYF. For the CDR3, the DNA is TGTGCCAGCAGTTTTTTTGCGGGAGGGGGAGAGACCCAGTACTTC.

The J gene is TRBJ1-1, the V gene TRBV30; a possible D gene is TRBD1 (5 bases). V lost 7 bases and J lost 0, with 12 bases in between. This CDR3 has 13 residues. The germline V gene encodes CDR1 GTSNPN and CDR2 SVGIG (reference sequence). The CDR3 spells CAYGGGMNTEAFF. For the CDR3, the DNA is TGTGCCTACGGGGGGGGGATGAACACTGAAGCTTTCTTT.

V is TRBV7-2 and J is TRBJ1-3; D remains ambiguous. The CDR3 extends over 16 amino acids. Trimming took 7 bases from V and 5 from J, leaving 21 bases between them. From germline, CDR1 is SGHTA and CDR2 FQGNSA. In nucleotides, the CDR3 is TGTGCCAGCACCCGAAGTCGGGGAATTGATCGAAACACCATATATTTT. This codes for CASTRSRGIDRNTIYF. Full variable domain (missing parts from reference TRBV7-2 and TRBJ1-3): GAGVSQSPSNKVTEKGKDVELRCDPISGHTALYWYRQSLGQGLEFLIYFQGNSAPDKSGLPSDRFSAERTGGSVSTLTIQRTQQEDSAVYLCASTRSRGIDRNTIYFGEGSWLTVV.

The V and J genes are TRBV5-1 and TRBJ2-3, with a possible D match to TRBD2 (6 bases). V was shortened by 1 base and J by 2 bases, with 11 bases between the two germline ends. This CDR3 region has 15 residues. CDR1 and CDR2 from the germline V gene are SGHRS and YFSETQ. CDR3 sequence: CASSLFGSITDTQYF. The DNA of the CDR3 is TGCGCCAGCAGCTTGTTCGGGAGCATCACAGATACGCAGTATTTT.

Here the CDR3 reads CASGLAGGGDTQYF. CDR3 coding DNA: TGTGCTAGTGGTTTAGCAGGGGGTGGAGATACGCAGTATTTT. The rearrangement links TRBV12-5 to TRBJ2-3; 7 positions match TRBD1. With 3 bases clipped from V and 5 bases from J, the junction kept 5 bases outside the gene matches. CDR1 is LGHNT and CDR2 is FRNRAP in the germline V gene. This CDR3 is built from 14 residues. The whole variable domain, filled in from reference TRBV12-5 and TRBJ2-3, reads DARVTQTPRHKVTEMGQEVTMRCQPILGHNTVFWYRQTMMQGLELLAYFRNRAPLDDSGMPKDRFSAEMPDATLATLKIQPSEPRDSAVYFCASGLAGGGDTQYFGPGTRLTVL.

Only a few counts were recorded for this clone. The V call is TRBV4-3, the J call TRBJ1-2, with 7 positions matching TRBD1. V dropped 0 bases and J dropped 6; count of bases not matched to a gene: 10. The CDR3 is 16 residues long. Germline V gives CDR1 LGHNA, CDR2 YSLEER. The DNA for the CDR3 is TGCGCCAGCAGCCAAGATGGGCTAGGGCAGGGGGATGGCTACACCTTC. Protein: CASSQDGLGQGDGYTF.